The clone carrying this TCR beta chain appeared a single time. Recruits, aged roughly 18 to 89 years, lived in 20 to 30 US areas. The data originate from a study of blood T cell repertoires in COVID-19. Across the study: The United States, Italy and Spain supplied acute and convalescent COVID-19 samples.

As processed by the authors: Amplified reference gene primers provided the basis for estimating nucleated cell counts. Sequencing was performed with immunoSEQ multiplex PCR; in TCRdb, only in-frame clones are kept and a portion is missing. For V, J and clone size, that table is used; D and trimming come from the DNA. The table records 330,000 or so clones, approximately 91% of them present only once. The V and J ends lost 9 bases and 1 base, in that order; junction bases with no gene match: 5. This CDR3 contains 13 residues. CDR1 is LNHDA, CDR2 SQIVND, per germline (reference sequence). The TCR comes from a woman aged 25 to 45 who had been exposed to COVID-19. Sample: PBMCs or T cells enriched from blood (not recorded which). V gene TRBV19 combines with J gene TRBJ2-7, with 8 bases identical to TRBD1. For the CDR3, the DNA is TGTGCCAGCCAACAGGGGGTTTCCTACGAGCAGTACTTC. This gives the protein CASQQGVSYEQYF.